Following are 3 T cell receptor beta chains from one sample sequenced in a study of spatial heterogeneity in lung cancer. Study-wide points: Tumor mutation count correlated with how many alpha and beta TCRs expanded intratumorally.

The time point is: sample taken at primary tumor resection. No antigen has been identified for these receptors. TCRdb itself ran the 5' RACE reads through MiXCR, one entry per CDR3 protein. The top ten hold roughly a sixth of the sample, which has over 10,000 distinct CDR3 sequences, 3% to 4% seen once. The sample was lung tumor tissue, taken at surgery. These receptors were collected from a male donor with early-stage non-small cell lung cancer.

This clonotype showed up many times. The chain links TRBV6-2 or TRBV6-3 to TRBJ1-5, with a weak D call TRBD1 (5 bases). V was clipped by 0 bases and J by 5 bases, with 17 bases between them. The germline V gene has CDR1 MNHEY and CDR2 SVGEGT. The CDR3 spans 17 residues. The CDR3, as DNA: TGTGCCAGCAGTTACTCGGGGGTTCGCGGGTTGGATCAGCCCCAGCATTTT. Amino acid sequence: CASSYSGVRGLDQPQHF.

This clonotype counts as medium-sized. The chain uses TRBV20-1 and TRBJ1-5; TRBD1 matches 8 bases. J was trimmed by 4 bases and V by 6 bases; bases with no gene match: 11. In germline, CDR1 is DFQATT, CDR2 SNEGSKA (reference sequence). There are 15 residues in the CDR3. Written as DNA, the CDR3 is TGCAGTGCCAGTCCCCCTCAGGGGGCGAATCAGCCCCAGCATTTT. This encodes CSASPPQGANQPQHF.

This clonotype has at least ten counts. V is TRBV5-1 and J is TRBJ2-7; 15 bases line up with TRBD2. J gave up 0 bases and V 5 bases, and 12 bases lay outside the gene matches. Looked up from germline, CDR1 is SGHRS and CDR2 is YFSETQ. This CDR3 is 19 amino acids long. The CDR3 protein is CASSIHTGTSGGSSYEQYF. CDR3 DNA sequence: TGCGCCAGCAGTATACATACCGGGACTAGCGGGGGGAGCTCCTACGAGCAGTACTTC.